This entry lists 12 T cell receptor beta chains sequenced from one sample in a study of blood T cell repertoires in COVID-19. Some clones are missing from TCRdb's copy, which holds only in-frame ones; the method was immunoSEQ multiplex PCR. The sample contains 150,000 or so clones, approximately 81% of which appear only once. The sample was PBMCs or T cells enriched from blood (not recorded which). The receptors shown here come from a man in his sixties who had recovered from COVID-19.

The table lists this clone with a few counts. The V call is TRBV18, the J call TRBJ1-3; D is unclear. The CDR3 has 16 residues. CDR1 KGHSH and CDR2 LQKENI come from the germline V gene. V was clipped by 3 bases and J by 2 bases, with 14 bases between them. The CDR3 here is CASSPSLDGTGNTIYF. The CDR3 DNA follows: TGTGCCAGCTCACCTTCGCTCGACGGGACTGGAAACACCATATATTTT.

V is TRBV10-2 and J is TRBJ2-7, with 15 bases aligning to TRBD2. With 5 bases clipped from V and 6 bases from J, the junction kept 11 bases outside the gene matches. The CDR3 has 17 amino acids. Germline values: CDR1 WSHSY, CDR2 SAAADI. The CDR3 here is CASSRTSGGASPPEQYF. In DNA, the CDR3 is TGCGCCAGCAGTCGGACTAGCGGGGGGGCATCGCCCCCCGAGCAGTACTTC.

The chain combines TRBV19 with TRBJ1-4; 9 bases agree with TRBD1. Looked up from germline, CDR1 is LNHDA and CDR2 is SQIVND (reference sequence). The CDR3 contains 15 residues. Trimming took 6 bases from V and 4 from J; bases not matched to a gene: 6. CDR3 in DNA: TGTGCCAGTAGGGACAGGGGCGGTTTTAATGAAAAACTGTTTTTT. Protein: CASRDRGGFNEKLFF.

This rearrangement joins TRBV7-2 to TRBJ1-1; tentative D call: TRBD1 (5 bases). The V end lost 9 bases, the J end lost 0 bases, and 14 bases lay between the germline ends. CDR3 length: 14 residues. The germline V gene has CDR1 SGHTA and CDR2 FQGNSA. Here the CDR3 DNA reads TGTGCCAGTAGGGAGGGGTGGGTGAACACTGAAGCTTTCTTT. Translated, it gives CASREGWVNTEAFF.

This clone was seen at least ten times. V usage is TRBV13 and J usage is TRBJ2-2, with D maybe TRBD1 (6 bases). Germline CDR1 is PRHDT and CDR2 is FYEKMQ (reference sequence). Trimming shortened V by 1 base and J by 9 bases, and 15 bases separated the two germline ends. This CDR3 has 15 residues. CDR3 loop: CASSLEGEPHRELFF. The DNA for the CDR3 is TGTGCCAGCAGCTTAGAGGGGGAACCCCACCGGGAGCTGTTTTTT.

CDR3 in amino acids: CASSLLPTGGPEKLFF. The CDR3 bases are TGTGCCAGCAGCCTCCTACCGACAGGGGGGCCCGAAAAACTGTTTTTT. The J gene is TRBJ1-4, the V gene TRBV3-1 (or the pseudogene TRBV3-2), with 9 bases matching TRBD1. Germline V gene lookup returns CDR1 LGHDT and CDR2 YNNKEL (reference sequence). This CDR3 is built from 16 residues. V was pared by 4 bases and J by 8 bases, with 11 bases of the junction left unmatched.

The chain employs TRBV6-5 and TRBJ1-2; TRBD1 matches at 7 bases. V lost 0 bases to trimming and J lost 4 bases; unmatched junction nucleotides: 8. Germline V gene data show CDR1 as MNHEY and CDR2 as SVGAGI. The CDR3 has 16 amino acids. DNA for the CDR3: TGTGCCAGCAGTTACTCAAGGACAGGCACATCCTATGGCTACACCTTC. Its protein is CASSYSRTGTSYGYTF.

The chain links TRBV6-1 to TRBJ2-7, with a possible D match to TRBD1 (6 bases). The V gene lost 2 bases and the J gene lost 0 bases, with 14 bases spanning the gap. This CDR3 has 16 residues. The germline V gene has CDR1 MNHNS and CDR2 SASEGT. The CDR3 DNA is TGTGCCAGCAGTGAATCTGGACAGATTCGCTCCTACGAGCAGTACTTC. Its translation is CASSESGQIRSYEQYF.

This chain connects TRBV7-9 to TRBJ1-5; D call uncertain. Germline CDR1 SEHNR, CDR2 FQNEAQ (reference sequence). The CDR3 is 15 amino acids. The germline V and J ends were trimmed by 5 bases and 0 bases, with 11 bases remaining between them. The CDR3 bases are TGTGCCAGCAGCCCCGTCGGAGATAGCAATCAGCCCCAGCATTTT. Residues: CASSPVGDSNQPQHF.

This chain joins TRBV28 and TRBJ2-7; D perhaps matches TRBD2 (7 bases). The length of the CDR3 is 16 residues. V gave up 2 bases and J gave up 2 bases, with 16 bases separating them. The germline CDR1 and CDR2 sequences are MDHEN and SYDVKM. CDR3 in DNA: TGTGCCAGCAGTTTAGCGGGGGCGGCAGCTCCCTACGAGCAGTACTTC. Its protein is CASSLAGAAAPYEQYF.

The gene calls are TRBV2 and TRBJ1-4, with unresolved D. Per the germline V gene, CDR1 is SNHLY and CDR2 is FYNNEI. The CDR3 is made up of 12 amino acids. Trimming removed 6 bases from V and 7 bases from J, with 9 bases in between. CDR3 DNA sequence: TGTGCCAGCAGGGTAGATTTTGAAAAACTGTTTTTT. Its protein is CASRVDFEKLFF.

The rearrangement joins TRBV11-2 to TRBJ1-5; 9 positions match TRBD1. Germline V gives CDR1 SGHAT, CDR2 FQNNGV. Losses at the gene ends were 1 base for V and 5 bases for J; bases not matched to a gene: 9. This CDR3 is built from 17 residues. The CDR3 sequence is CASSLGTGAGRDQPQHF. The CDR3 coding sequence is TGTGCCAGCAGCTTAGGGACAGGGGCCGGACGAGATCAGCCCCAGCATTTT.